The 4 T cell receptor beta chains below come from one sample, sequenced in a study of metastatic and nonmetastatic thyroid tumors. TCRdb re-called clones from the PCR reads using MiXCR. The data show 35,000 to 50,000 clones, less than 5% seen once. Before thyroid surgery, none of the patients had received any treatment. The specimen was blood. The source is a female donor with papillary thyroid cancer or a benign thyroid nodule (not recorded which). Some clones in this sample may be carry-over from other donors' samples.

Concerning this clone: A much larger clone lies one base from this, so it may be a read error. The CDR3 loop reads CAISGQGRGQPQHF. DNA of the CDR3: TGTGCCATCAGCGGACAGGGTAGAGGTCAGCCCCAGCATTTT. The chain has TRBV10-3 and TRBJ1-5; the match to TRBD1 covers 8 bases. The CDR3 has 14 residues. Germline assignment: CDR1 ENHRY and CDR2 SYGVKD. With 6 bases clipped from V and 6 bases from J, the junction kept 7 bases outside the gene matches.

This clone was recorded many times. CDR3 sequence reads: CASSGYRWDYSGNTIYF. CDR3 bases: TGTGCCAGCAGCGGGTACCGGTGGGACTACTCTGGAAACACCATATATTTT. The V and J genes are TRBV6-1 and TRBJ1-3; D perhaps matches TRBD1 (5 bases). Deletions cut 6 bases from V and 0 bases from J, with 18 bases between. CDR3 size: 17 residues. CDR1 is MNHNS, CDR2 SASEGT, per germline.

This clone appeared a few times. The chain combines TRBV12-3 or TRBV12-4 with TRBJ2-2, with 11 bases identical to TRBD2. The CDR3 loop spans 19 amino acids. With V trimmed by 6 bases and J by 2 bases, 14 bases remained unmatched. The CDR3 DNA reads TGTGCCAGCAGCCACAGGGGTTTCCTAGCGGGAGGAAACACCGGGGAGCTGTTTTTT. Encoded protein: CASSHRGFLAGGNTGELFF.

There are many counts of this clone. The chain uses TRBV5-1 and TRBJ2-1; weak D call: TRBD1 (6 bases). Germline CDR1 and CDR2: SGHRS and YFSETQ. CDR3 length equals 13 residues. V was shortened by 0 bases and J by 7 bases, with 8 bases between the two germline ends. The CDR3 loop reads CASSLDRVNEQFF. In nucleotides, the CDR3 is TGCGCCAGCAGCTTGGACAGGGTTAATGAGCAGTTCTTC.